One sample yielded the 7 T cell receptor beta chains listed below, sequenced in a study of blood T cell repertoires in COVID-19 (dated by TCRdb to the early 2020s). Receptor libraries were prepared by the immunoSEQ multiplex PCR assay. TCRdb stores this immuneACCESS table with in-frame sequences only. Part of the clones is absent; in the studies checked, under half of the shortfall reflects unresolved V genes, and no reason is known for the rest. In this sample the table shows nearly 95,000 clones, around four fifths of which occur a single time. The top ten hold roughly 15% of the sample. The material sequenced was peripheral blood. The receptors were sampled from a human donor in a cohort sampled during active COVID-19.

The table lists this clone with a count of one. CDR3 sequence: CASSEGTGRGGELFF. The DNA of the CDR3 is TGTGCCAGCAGTGAGGGGACAGGGCGCGGCGGGGAGCTGTTTTTT. V and J are TRBV6-1 and TRBJ2-2, with 9 bases fitting TRBD1. Trimming removed 3 bases from V and 7 bases from J; junction bases left unmatched: 6. Germline V gives CDR1 MNHNS, CDR2 SASEGT. CDR3 length equals 15 residues.

This chain joins TRBV28 and TRBJ2-7, with 9 bases identical to TRBD1. CDR1 MDHEN and CDR2 SYDVKM come from the germline V gene. V was pared by 7 bases and J by 0 bases, with 7 bases of the junction left unmatched. The length of the CDR3 is 15 residues. DNA of the CDR3: TGTGCCAGCAAACCCGGACAGGGGCTCTCCTACGAGCAGTACTTC. Translating gives CASKPGQGLSYEQYF.

DNA for the CDR3: TGTGCCAGCAGTTCCCTAAGGGGGCTTAATTCACCCCTCCACTTT. As protein: CASSSLRGLNSPLHF. The chain employs TRBV6-5 and TRBJ1-6, with 7 bases lining up with TRBD1. CDR3 length equals 15 residues. J was trimmed by 6 bases and V by 4 bases; bases with no gene match: 6. CDR1 is MNHEY, CDR2 SVGAGI, per germline.

V usage is TRBV2 and J usage is TRBJ2-5; TRBD2 agrees at 8 bases. This CDR3 region has 12 residues. With V trimmed by 6 bases and J by 4 bases, 1 base remained unmatched. CDR1 SNHLY and CDR2 FYNNEI come from the germline V gene. For the CDR3, the DNA is TGTGCCAGCAGGCTAGCGGGAGAGACCCAGTACTTC. The encoded protein is CASRLAGETQYF.

The chain couples TRBV3-1 (or the pseudogene TRBV3-2) to TRBJ1-1, with D maybe TRBD1 (5 bases). CDR3 length: 14 residues. The ends were cut back, 1 base at V and 4 bases at J, with 10 bases in the middle. The germline gives CDR1 LGHDT, CDR2 YNNKEL (reference sequence). The CDR3 DNA reads as TGTGCCAGCAGCCAAGTTCAGGGTACCACTGAAGCTTTCTTT. Its translation is CASSQVQGTTEAFF.

This clone was seen only a few times. The rearrangement uses TRBV11-2 and TRBJ2-3, with TRBD1 as a possible D gene (6 bases). Germline V lookup: CDR1 SGHAT, CDR2 FQNNGV. Deletions cut 5 bases from V and 5 bases from J, with 17 bases between. CDR3 length: 15 amino acids. CDR3 region: CASSLSNSRGDTQYF. The CDR3 coding sequence is TGTGCCAGCAGCCTCTCGAACAGCAGGGGAGATACGCAGTATTTT.

V gene TRBV19 combines with J gene TRBJ1-1, with 9 bases identical to TRBD1. The CDR3 is 18 residues long. V was clipped by 7 bases and J by 0 bases; unmatched bases: 15. CDR1 LNHDA and CDR2 SQIVND come from the germline V gene (reference sequence). The CDR3: CASTRTGVQRGMNTEAFF. In nucleotides, the CDR3 is TGTGCCAGTACCAGGACAGGGGTGCAGAGGGGAATGAACACTGAAGCTTTCTTT.